This T cell receptor (beta chain) emerged from a study of cytomegalovirus exposure and HLA in healthy donors. Study conclusions and caveats: Per a later analysis, about 15,000 TCR beta sequences showed association with HLA alleles at 0.05 false discovery rate.

PCR used 60 Vbeta primers and 13 Jbeta primers. The method was immunoSEQ multiplex PCR; TCRdb's version includes in-frame clones alone and lacks a portion of them. Among about 98,000 clones listed, roughly 81% were seen once. On this clone: The antigen remains unidentified. At one end, the junction sequence differs from germline, possibly due to a read error.

CDR1 is SEHNR, CDR2 FQNEAQ, per germline (reference sequence). The CDR3 is 12 residues long. This TCR was recovered from a man aged 35 to 55 in good health and CMV-seronegative. Sequences were obtained from PBMCs. This chain uses TRBV7-9 with TRBJ1-1, with a weak D call TRBD1 (6 bases). Here the CDR3 reads CSSSLTGSEAFF. The CDR3, as DNA: TGTTCCAGCAGCCTTACAGGGTCTGAAGCTTTCTTT.